A selection of T cell receptor beta chains follows, all from one sample in a study of molecular identifiers for immune sequencing clone quantification. TCRdb redid the calling of the PCR reads with MiXCR, one entry per CDR3 protein. The sample includes about 640,000 distinct CDR3 sequences, less than 20% of them seen just once. The sample consisted of naive CD8+ T cells from blood, with Jurkat cell RNA spiked in. Every receptor here comes from a human donor in good health. Some libraries in this study had Jurkat cell RNA spiked in. The CDR3 runs from the conserved cysteine through the conserved F or W. The D gene is left open where the match is weak. Clone size, where shown, is once, few, many, or a class for clones that have expanded.

v_call	cdr3_length	d_call	clone_size	j_call	cdr3_aa	cdr3_nt
TRBV5-6	17	.	few	TRBJ2-1	CASSLKGILSSYNEQFF	TGTGCCAGCAGCTTGAAGGGAATTCTAAGCTCCTACAATGAGCAGTTCTTC
TRBV10-3	16	TRBD2	.	TRBJ2-1	CAISEFGTSFSHEQFF	TGTGCCATCAGTGAGTTCGGGACTAGCTTTTCACATGAGCAGTTCTTC
TRBV20-1	16	TRBD2	once	TRBJ2-2	CSVSGLAGGYTGELFF	TGCAGTGTTTCAGGACTAGCGGGAGGTTATACCGGGGAGCTGTTTTTT
TRBV5-1	16	TRBD2	many	TRBJ2-7	CASSLAGLADSYEQYF	TGCGCCAGCAGCTTGGCGGGTCTAGCGGACTCCTACGAGCAGTACTTC
TRBV7-9	15	TRBD1	many	TRBJ2-2	CASSEQGGPTGELFF	TGTGCCAGCAGCGAACAAGGGGGCCCCACCGGGGAGCTGTTTTTT
TRBV7-9	14	.	many	TRBJ2-7	CASSPAGFSSEQYF	TGTGCCAGCAGCCCGGCGGGTTTTTCGAGCGAGCAGTACTTC
TRBV5-4	15	.	.	TRBJ2-7	CASSLAEGSRYEQYF	TGTGCCAGCAGCTTGGCGGAGGGATCTAGGTACGAGCAGTACTTC
TRBV6-1	16	TRBD1	many	TRBJ2-7	CASSEARGTGIYEQYF	TGTGCCAGCAGTGAAGCCCGCGGGACAGGAATCTACGAGCAGTACTTC
TRBV20-1	15	TRBD2	many	TRBJ2-5	CSVLGIAGPQETQYF	TGCAGTGTCCTTGGAATAGCGGGTCCTCAAGAGACCCAGTACTTC
TRBV6-1	16	.	few	TRBJ2-7	CASSELGLNPSYEQYF	TGTGCCAGCAGTGAACTGGGACTGAATCCTTCCTACGAGCAGTACTTC
TRBV6-2/TRBV6-3	17	.	many	TRBJ1-5	CASSYSPPARGYQPQHF	TGTGCCAGCAGTTACTCACCCCCAGCACGAGGTTATCAGCCCCAGCATTTT
TRBV11-2	16	TRBD2	.	TRBJ2-1	CASSLEVAGTYNEQFF	TGTGCCAGCAGCTTAGAGGTAGCGGGCACCTACAATGAGCAGTTCTTC
TRBV28	17	TRBD1	.	TRBJ2-7	CASSFSPRTGESYEQYF	TGTGCCAGCAGTTTCTCCCCGAGGACAGGGGAATCCTACGAGCAGTACTTC
TRBV20-1	14	.	few	TRBJ2-1	CSALGLESTWEQFF	TGCAGTGCCCTGGGGCTAGAATCAACGTGGGAGCAGTTCTTC
TRBV9	14	TRBD2	many	TRBJ2-5	CASSRTSVRETQYF	TGTGCCAGCAGTCGAACTAGCGTTCGGGAGACCCAGTACTTC
TRBV4-1	17	.	few	TRBJ2-3	CASSQKPGQGVGDTQYF	TGCGCCAGCAGCCAGAAACCGGGCCAAGGGGTAGGGGATACGCAGTATTTT
TRBV19	16	TRBD2	.	TRBJ2-3	CASSTRTSGFTDTQYF	TGTGCCAGTAGTACACGGACTAGCGGATTCACAGATACGCAGTATTTT
TRBV12-3/TRBV12-4	12	.	many	TRBJ2-3	CASDSPTDTQYF	TGTGCCAGCGATTCCCCCACAGATACGCAGTATTTT
TRBV6-5	14	.	.	TRBJ2-7	CASSYSPALYEQYF	TGTGCCAGCAGTTACTCCCCAGCTCTCTACGAGCAGTACTTC
TRBV7-9	15	.	many	TRBJ1-1	CASSSAGGLDTEAFF	TGTGCCAGCAGCTCCGCGGGGGGCTTGGACACTGAAGCTTTCTTT
TRBV7-9	13	.	many	TRBJ2-7	CASRGRTADEQYF	TGTGCCAGCAGAGGCCGGACGGCAGACGAGCAGTACTTC
TRBV29-1	11	.	.	TRBJ2-5	CSVEREETQYF	TGCAGCGTTGAGAGGGAAGAGACCCAGTACTTC
TRBV19	14	.	many	TRBJ2-7	CASSIQDFSYEQYF	TGTGCCAGTAGTATTCAAGACTTCTCCTACGAGCAGTACTTC
TRBV4-1	15	.	many	TRBJ1-3	CASSQESSSGNTIYF	TGCGCCAGCAGCCAAGAATCTAGCTCTGGAAACACCATATATTTT
TRBV12-3/TRBV12-4	12	.	.	TRBJ2-7	CASSFSGAEQYF	TGTGCCAGCAGTTTCTCGGGAGCCGAGCAGTACTTC
TRBV28	15	.	many	TRBJ2-6	CASSLWVSGANVLTF	TGTGCCAGCAGTTTATGGGTTAGTGGGGCCAACGTCCTGACTTTC
TRBV20-1	13	.	many	TRBJ2-7	CSAREWGTYEQYF	TGCAGTGCTAGAGAATGGGGGACCTACGAGCAGTACTTC